The present entry profiles one T cell receptor (beta chain) with its context. Many counts were recorded for this clonotype. Its binding antigen is unknown. There are no base qualities to consult, and no much larger clone falls within one base. The sample comes from a study of human T cells and chemical hapten exposure (dated by TCRdb to the early 2020s). General notes on the study: Libraries were pooled for sequencing, and variation in per-sample TCR yields was attributed mainly to small differences in library volumes within the pool. This study followed changes in the peripheral blood TCR repertoire in vivo during primary and secondary sensitization of alopecia patients to the hapten diphenylcyclopropenone (DPC).

Here is what the overall study found, with its caveats: After repeated subsampling, the strength of the expansion versus patch-test correlation and the threshold at which it became significant changed. DPC sensitization did not change the number of TCRs with a frequency above 1 in 1000, and there was no evidence of changes in global repertoire structure.

During library preparation, unique molecular identifiers were attached to individual cDNA molecules so that TCRs could be counted quantitatively and reproducibly. Both TCR alpha and TCR beta chains were sequenced from each blood RNA sample. The authors processed their data as follows. The median number of TCRs per sample was approximately 98,000, ranging from roughly 23,224 to 690,600. The Decombinator software suite was used to annotate the V, J and CDR3 of the TCR reads. To make PS versus PT1 abundance plots, every sample was subsampled to the same number of TCRs (28,000). Expanded TCRs were defined as absent before sensitization and observed at least eight times at the 2-week time point. The public reads were reanalyzed by TCRdb: fastp trimming at Q25, MiXCR alignment, in-frame beta chains only. One record per CDR3 amino acid sequence lists the most common genes and DNA. For this entry, the V and J calls and clone size follow TCRdb and not the study's own pipeline. For this sample there are around 120,000 distinct CDR3 sequences; around 9% appear just once. The ten largest account for about 1.4% of the sample.

Counted from cysteine to phenylalanine, this CDR3 has 14 amino acids. Solely the CDR3 DNA is kept, with 42 bases framed from the first base. Sequences MNHEY (CDR1) and SVGAGI (CDR2) are obtained from the germline V gene. A distance of 12 bases separates the germline ends of V and J, which lose 2 bases and 7 bases respectively. Total RNA was extracted from unfractionated whole blood collected in Tempus Blood RNA tubes. Five or six healthy volunteers served as TCR sequencing controls and were bled at day 0, 2 weeks and 6 weeks. The chain uses TRBV6-5 and TRBJ2-1; the D gene is possibly TRBD2, with 6 bases matching. Sequenced: whole blood. This TCR was sampled from a human donor in good health. Some clones in this sample may be carry-over from other donors' samples. Donor details come from another sample of the same person, matched by shared clones. The nucleotides read TGTGCCAGCAGTTACGGCGGGGAAGCAAATGAGCAGTTCTTC. This gives the protein CASSYGGEANEQFF.